The rows below give T cell receptor beta chains drawn from one sample of a study of blood T cells in healthy people across ages. MiXCR, run by TCRdb on the 5' RACE reads, gives a single entry per CDR3 protein. This table holds approximately 1,000,000 distinct CDR3 sequences, about two fifths found once. The sequenced sample consisted of blood. These receptors were taken from a man aged 18 to 30 in good health. Both conserved end residues are part of each CDR3. The D gene is left open where the match is weak. Not all rows give a size; the values are once, few, many and, for expanded clones, a class.

cdr3_aa	cdr3_nt	clone_size	v_call	j_call	cdr3_length	d_call
CASSGGLKLGNPKNIQYF	TGTGCCAGCAGCGGGGGGTTGAAACTAGGGAACCCCAAAAACATTCAGTACTTC	few	TRBV5-6	TRBJ2-4	18	NA
CASSYSPLYEQYF	TGTGCCAGCAGTTACTCGCCCCTGTACGAGCAGTACTTC	few	TRBV6-6	TRBJ2-7	13	NA
CSARGSSGNQETQYF	TGCAGTGCTAGAGGTTCTAGCGGGAACCAAGAGACCCAGTACTTC	NA	TRBV20-1	TRBJ2-5	15	TRBD2
CASSPIGGPRHNEQFF	TGTGCCAGCAGCCCCATTGGGGGGCCGCGTCACAATGAGCAGTTCTTC	NA	TRBV11-2	TRBJ2-1	16	NA
CASSLGLAGGPPYNEQFF	TGTGCCAGCAGTTTAGGGCTAGCGGGGGGTCCCCCCTACAATGAGCAGTTCTTC	few	TRBV27	TRBJ2-1	18	TRBD2
CASRGDGSRTGYTF	TGTGCCAGCAGGGGGGACGGCTCCAGAACCGGCTACACCTTC	NA	TRBV2	TRBJ1-2	14	NA
CASSQDSGGQETQYF	TGTGCCAGCAGCCAAGATTCGGGGGGCCAAGAGACCCAGTACTTC	many	TRBV3-1	TRBJ2-5	15	TRBD2
CARIGQGAINCNQPQHF	TGTGCCAGGATAGGACAGGGGGCGATAAATTGCAATCAGCCCCAGCATTTT	NA	TRBV6-1	TRBJ1-5	17	TRBD1
CASSYKTGQEDEKLFF	TGTGCCAGCAGTTACAAGACAGGTCAAGAGGATGAAAAACTGTTTTTT	NA	TRBV6-5	TRBJ1-4	16	NA
CASHGQGTGELFF	TGTGCCAGCCACGGACAGGGCACCGGGGAGCTGTTTTTT	NA	TRBV6-2/TRBV6-3	TRBJ2-2	13	TRBD1
CSARDRGQLPDTQYF	TGCAGTGCTAGAGACAGGGGACAGCTTCCAGATACGCAGTATTTT	many	TRBV20-1	TRBJ2-3	15	TRBD1
CSAMTGGGEKLFF	TGCAGTGCTATGACAGGGGGAGGTGAAAAACTGTTTTTT	NA	TRBV20-1	TRBJ1-4	13	TRBD1
CAGLDRANTGELFF	TGTGCCGGCCTAGACAGAGCGAACACCGGGGAGCTGTTTTTT	few	TRBV21-1	TRBJ2-2	14	NA
CSVEEGGNGYTF	TGCAGCGTTGAAGAGGGTGGGAACGGCTACACCTTC	NA	TRBV29-1	TRBJ1-2	12	NA
CASSVATGGVNTEAFF	TGTGCCAGCAGCGTAGCTACGGGGGGGGTGAACACTGAAGCTTTCTTT	NA	TRBV9	TRBJ1-1	16	NA